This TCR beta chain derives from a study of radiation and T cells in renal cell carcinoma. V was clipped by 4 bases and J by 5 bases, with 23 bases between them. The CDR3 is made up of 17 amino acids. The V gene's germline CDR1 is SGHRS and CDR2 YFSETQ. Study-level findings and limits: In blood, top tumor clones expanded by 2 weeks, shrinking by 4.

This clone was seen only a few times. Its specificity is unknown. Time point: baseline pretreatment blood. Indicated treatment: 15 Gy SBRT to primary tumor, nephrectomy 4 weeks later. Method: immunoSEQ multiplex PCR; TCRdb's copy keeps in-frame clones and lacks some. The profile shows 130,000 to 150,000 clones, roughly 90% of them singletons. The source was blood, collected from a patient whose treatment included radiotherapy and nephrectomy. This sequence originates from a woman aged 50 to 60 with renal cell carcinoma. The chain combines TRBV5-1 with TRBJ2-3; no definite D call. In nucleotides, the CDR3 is TGCGCCAGCAGCCCGGGCGGCCTTCCATCTTCCATAGATACGCAGTATTTT. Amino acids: CASSPGGLPSSIDTQYF.